Below, 21 T cell receptor beta chains from the same sample are listed, as sequenced in a study of blood T cell repertoires in COVID-19. Data came from immunoSEQ multiplex PCR; TCRdb stores just in-frame clones and leaves some out. The sample lists 50,000 to 75,000 clones, around 79% occurring once. The specimen was peripheral blood. Every receptor here comes from a man in his 60s with acute or convalescent COVID-19.

The rearrangement joins TRBV19 to TRBJ2-1; 11 positions agree with TRBD1. Losses at the gene ends were 8 bases for V and 4 bases for J; bases not matched to a gene: 1. This CDR3 is 13 amino acids long. The germline CDR1 and CDR2 sequences are LNHDA and SQIVND (reference sequence). Written as DNA, the CDR3 is TGTGCCAGTGGACAGGGGGCATACAATGAGCAGTTCTTC. Translated: CASGQGAYNEQFF. Together with reference TRBV19 and TRBJ2-1, the CDR3 gives the full variable domain: DGGITQSPKYLFRKEGQNVTLSCEQNLNHDAMYWYRQDPGQGLRLIYYSQIVNDFQKGDIAEGYSVSREKKESFPLTVTSAQKNPTAFYLCASGQGAYNEQFFGPGTRLTVL.

The sample holds a few counts of this clone. For the CDR3, the DNA is TGTGCCAGCAGCCTACTGACAGGGGGTGGAAACACCATATATTTT. Its protein product is CASSLLTGGGNTIYF. The rearrangement joins TRBV4-2 to TRBJ1-3; 9 nucleotides agree with TRBD1. Germline values: CDR1 LGHNA, CDR2 YNFKEQ. CDR3 length: 15 amino acids. Unmatched junction bases numbered 4, after V lost 4 bases and J lost 3 bases.

This chain links TRBV29-1 with TRBJ2-1, with no clear D. V lost 7 bases to trimming and J lost 7 bases, with 17 bases between them. Per germline, CDR1 SQVTM and CDR2 ANQGSEA. The CDR3 runs 13 residues. The CDR3 loop reads CSADDMGLNEQFF. Here the CDR3 DNA reads TGCAGCGCCGACGACATGGGTTTGAATGAGCAGTTCTTC.

The chain recombines TRBV29-1 with TRBJ1-5; D remains unclear. Germline CDR1 is SQVTM and CDR2 is ANQGSEA. Trimming left V 4 bases short and J 3 bases short, with 10 bases between. The CDR3 covers 13 residues. CDR3 in DNA: TGCAGCGTTGTATCGGGGTACAATCAGCCCCAGCATTTT. Its protein product is CSVVSGYNQPQHF. Full variable domain (remainder filled in from reference TRBV29-1 and TRBJ1-5): SAVISQKPSRDICQRGTSLTIQCQVDSQVTMMFWYRQQPGQSLTLIATANQGSEATYESGFVIDKFPISRPNLTFSTLTVSNMSPEDSSIYLCSVVSGYNQPQHFGDGTRLSIL.

V gene TRBV7-6 combines with J gene TRBJ2-3, with TRBD2 matching over 13 bases. The CDR3 covers 15 residues. In germline, CDR1 is SGHVS, CDR2 FNYEAQ. V gave up 2 bases and J gave up 6 bases; unmatched junction bases: 2. The CDR3 sequence: CASSLTSGRGDTQYF. The CDR3 nucleotides read TGTGCCAGCAGCTTAACTAGCGGGAGGGGGGATACGCAGTATTTT.

This clone was seen a few times. The chain recombines TRBV12-5 with TRBJ2-2; 7 bases map to TRBD2. CDR3 length: 15 amino acids. Trimming removed 0 bases from V and 5 bases from J; junction bases left unmatched: 3. Germline lookup yields CDR1 LGHNT and CDR2 FRNRAP. The DNA of the CDR3 is TGTGCTAGTGGTTTGGTAATGGGGGGGACCGGGGAGCTGTTTTTT. Protein product: CASGLVMGGTGELFF. Full variable domain (missing parts from reference TRBV12-5 and TRBJ2-2): DARVTQTPRHKVTEMGQEVTMRCQPILGHNTVFWYRQTMMQGLELLAYFRNRAPLDDSGMPKDRFSAEMPDATLATLKIQPSEPRDSAVYFCASGLVMGGTGELFFGEGSRLTVL.

This chain connects TRBV10-3 to TRBJ2-7, with 9 positions matching TRBD2. The CDR3 contains 13 residues. Trimming removed 3 bases from V and 7 bases from J; junction bases left unmatched: 4. The germline V gene has CDR1 ENHRY and CDR2 SYGVKD. CDR3 sequence reads: CAISDSGSREQYF. The CDR3 bases are TGTGCCATCAGTGATAGCGGGAGTCGGGAGCAGTACTTC.

This clone was found many times. Other DNA sequences of this sample code for an identical CDR3. The chain recombines TRBV18 with TRBJ2-7; 9 nucleotides agree with TRBD1. The J segment lost 6 bases and the V segment lost 3 bases, leaving 9 bases of the junction unmatched. Germline CDR1 reads KGHSH; CDR2 reads LQKENI. The CDR3 length is 15 residues. This CDR3 reads CASSPLPGQGSEQYF. CDR3 sequence (DNA): TGTGCCAGCTCACCCCTCCCGGGACAGGGCTCCGAGCAGTACTTC.

In nucleotides, the CDR3 is TGTGCCAGTAGCAGACCCTCGGAGGTAGCGGGAGGGCGGGATACGCAGTATTTT. This sequence encodes CASSRPSEVAGGRDTQYF. This rearrangement joins TRBV19 to TRBJ2-3; 11 bases line up with TRBD2. The CDR3 covers 18 residues. Trimming took 6 bases from V and 6 from J; bases not matched to a gene: 17. The V gene's germline CDR1 is LNHDA and CDR2 SQIVND (reference sequence).

The chain links TRBV7-2 to TRBJ1-6, with D hard to call. V was cut by 7 bases and J by 8 bases, with 12 bases left in between. The CDR3 loop spans 13 amino acids. CDR1 is SGHTA and CDR2 is FQGNSA in the germline V gene. Here the CDR3 DNA reads TGTGCCAGCACCCTTTCCGGGTATTCACCCCTCCACTTT. Translation gives CASTLSGYSPLHF.

The chain employs TRBV27 and TRBJ1-5, with D possibly TRBD1 on 5 matching bases. Germline V gene data show CDR1 as MNHEY and CDR2 as SMNVEV (reference sequence). V shed 3 bases and J shed 3 bases, with 12 bases lying between them. The length of the CDR3 is 15 residues. Written as DNA, the CDR3 is TGTGCCAGCAGTTTGTACGCGGGGGACAATCAGCCCCAGCATTTT. Protein sequence: CASSLYAGDNQPQHF.

In regard to this clone: Other DNA sequences in the same sample also yield this CDR3. The J gene is TRBJ1-1, the V gene TRBV29-1, with TRBD1 as a possible D gene (5 bases). With 0 bases removed from V and 0 bases from J, the gap between germline ends came to 5 bases. Germline V gives CDR1 SQVTM, CDR2 ANQGSEA. The CDR3 covers 13 residues. In DNA form, the CDR3 reads TGCAGCGTTGAAGACAGGGTGAACACTGAAGCTTTCTTT. Its translation is CSVEDRVNTEAFF.

The J gene is TRBJ1-1, the V gene TRBV28; 7 bases align to TRBD1. The CDR3 is made up of 14 amino acids. V gave up 6 bases and J gave up 1 base; unmatched junction bases: 5. In germline, CDR1 is MDHEN, CDR2 SYDVKM. This CDR3 reads CASSPGTENTEAFF. In DNA form, the CDR3 reads TGTGCCAGCAGCCCGGGGACAGAGAACACTGAAGCTTTCTTT.

CDR3 nucleotides: TGTGCCAGCTCAGCAGACAGAAACACTGAAGCTTTCTTT. This sequence encodes CASSADRNTEAFF. This rearrangement joins TRBV18 to TRBJ1-1; weak D call: TRBD1 (5 bases). V lost 5 bases and J lost 2, with 9 bases in between. The germline gives CDR1 KGHSH, CDR2 LQKENI. This CDR3 has 13 residues.

The chain recombines TRBV5-1 with TRBJ1-5; D ambiguous. Germline values: CDR1 SGHRS, CDR2 YFSETQ. The CDR3 sequence is 13 residues long. Deletions cut 0 bases from V and 5 bases from J, with 6 bases between. Written as DNA, the CDR3 is TGCGCCAGCAGCTTGGTTCCGGATCAGCCCCAGCATTTT. It specifies CASSLVPDQPQHF.

CDR3 nucleotides: TGTGCCAGCAGTTTAAGAGGGACAGGCACCGGGGAGCTGTTTTTT. Its protein is CASSLRGTGTGELFF. The V call is TRBV28, the J call TRBJ2-2; 8 bases fit TRBD1. Losses at the gene ends were 2 bases for V and 4 bases for J; bases not matched to a gene: 3. The CDR3 is made up of 15 amino acids. Germline V CDR1 and CDR2: MDHEN, SYDVKM.

In this sample, this clone is large. V gene TRBV15 combines with J gene TRBJ1-5, with 7 bases that match TRBD1. The CDR3 is made up of 14 amino acids. V was clipped by 5 bases and J by 4 bases; unmatched bases: 5. Germline CDR1 and CDR2: LNHNV and YYDKDF (reference sequence). This CDR3 is CATSSDRTNQPQHF. The CDR3 region has the DNA TGTGCCACCAGCTCGGACAGGACTAATCAGCCCCAGCATTTT. Based on the CDR3 plus reference TRBV15 and TRBJ1-5, the full variable domain is DAMVIQNPRYQVTQFGKPVTLSCSQTLNHNVMYWYQQKSSQAPKLLFHYYDKDFNNEADTPDNFQSRRPNTSFCFLDIRSPGLGDTAMYLCATSSDRTNQPQHFGDGTRLSIL.

The chain has TRBV6-6 and TRBJ2-1; the D is unclear. CDR1 is MNHNY and CDR2 is SVGAGI in the germline V gene (reference sequence). The ends were cut back, 2 bases at V and 7 bases at J, with 6 bases in the middle. This CDR3 is built from 12 residues. CDR3 DNA sequence: TGTGCCAGCAGTTACGCCAGGAATGAGCAGTTCTTC. Encoded protein: CASSYARNEQFF.

The gene calls are TRBV7-3 and TRBJ1-3; D is undetermined. Looked up from germline, CDR1 is SGHTA and CDR2 is FQGTGA. The CDR3 consists of 16 residues. The ends were cut back, 5 bases at V and 0 bases at J, with 14 bases in the middle. CDR3 in amino acids: CASSPLARPSGNTIYF. CDR3 coding DNA: TGTGCCAGCAGCCCTCTCGCCAGGCCCTCTGGAAACACCATATATTTT.

The rearrangement uses TRBV28 and TRBJ2-5, with 10 positions matching TRBD2. This CDR3 contains 18 residues. After removal of 3 bases from V and 5 bases from J, the junction contained 15 bases not matched to a gene. Germline CDR1 MDHEN, CDR2 SYDVKM. The CDR3 here is CASSFPALAGVREETQYF. CDR3 nucleotides: TGTGCCAGCAGTTTCCCCGCGCTAGCGGGAGTGCGGGAGGAGACCCAGTACTTC.

In regard to this clone: At one of its ends the junction is not consistent with the germline gene, which may arise from a read error. V gene TRBV5-4 combines with J gene TRBJ2-7; D is ambiguous. The CDR3 consists of 14 residues. Germline loops: CDR1 SGHNT, CDR2 YYREEE (reference sequence). The CDR3 sequence: CASSFLGEHYEQCF. The CDR3 nucleotides read TGTGCCAGCAGCTTTCTCGGCGAACACTACGAGCAGTGCTTC.